This T cell receptor (beta chain) is from a study of blood T cell repertoires in COVID-19. About the research overall: PBMCs, B-cell-depleted T cells, or T cells provided the cDNA or gDNA that made up the material.

V lost 3 bases and J 10 bases, leaving 10 bases between the germline ends. The CDR3 loop spans 12 amino acids. The germline CDR1 and CDR2 sequences are SNHLY and FYNNEI. One Seattle source followed patients from active infection through their disease course. Source study methods: Quantification of nucleated cells was approximated via reference gene primer amplification. Assay: immunoSEQ multiplex PCR; the TCRdb copy retains only in-frame clones and omits some. D and trimming were read from the DNA, whereas the V and J calls and clone size are those reported in that table. This sample has roughly 200,000 clones, with about three quarters found just once.

The sequenced material came from peripheral blood. The sequence was obtained from an elderly woman with COVID-19, enrolled during active disease. The chain has TRBV2 and TRBJ2-4; D is undetermined. CDR3 protein: CASSDGLQIQYF. DNA of the CDR3: TGTGCCAGCAGTGACGGCTTACAGATTCAGTACTTC.